A single sample is the source of the 16 T cell receptor beta chains below, sequenced in a study of tumor and adjacent non-tumor tissue in lung cancer. RNA was extracted from bulk tissue without any cell sorting. Three rounds of nested PCR, following a modified ARM-PCR protocol, produced the TCRbeta library. TCRdb analysed the multiplex PCR reads with MiXCR anew, one entry per CDR3 protein. The sample holds around 200,000 distinct CDR3 sequences, 60% to 75% seen once. Material for sequencing was lung tumor tissue. Receptor source: a man aged 55-75 years with non-small cell lung cancer.

The V call is TRBV5-6, the J call TRBJ2-7; no reliable D call. CDR1 is SGHDT, CDR2 YYEEEE, per germline. This CDR3 contains 12 residues. The V gene lost 4 bases and the J gene lost 7 bases, with 12 bases spanning the gap. The CDR3: CASSVQTGEQYF. Here the CDR3 DNA reads TGTGCCAGCAGCGTCCAGACCGGGGAGCAGTACTTC.

Comment on this clonotype: A clone one base away is much larger, so this may be a read error. The chain uses TRBV20-1 and TRBJ1-5; TRBD1 might be the D (7 bases). The J call may be faulty, since TRBJ2-3 better matches the DNA end. Germline V lookup: CDR1 DFQATT, CDR2 SNEGSKA (reference sequence). This CDR3 spans 13 amino acids. CDR3 amino acids: CSARGDSNQPQYF. In DNA form, the CDR3 reads TGCAGTGCCAGGGGGGACTCCAATCAGCCCCAGTATTTT.

Remarks on this clonotype: An end of the junction does not agree with germline; a read error may underlie this. The chain joins TRBV12-3 or TRBV12-4 to TRBJ2-2; 10 bases align to TRBD2. The CDR3 totals 16 residues. CDR3 loop: CASSKPAGGPPGKLFF. The DNA of the CDR3 is TGTGCCAGCAGCAAACCAGCGGGAGGGCCCCCCGGGAAGCTGTTTTTT.

Remarks on this clonotype: Relative to the germline gene, one junction end is altered; a read error may explain this. V and J are TRBV11-1 and TRBJ2-7, with TRBD2 as a possible D gene (5 bases). CDR1 SGHAT and CDR2 FQDESV come from the germline V gene (reference sequence). The CDR3 runs to 16 residues. The CDR3 coding sequence is TGTACCAGCAGCTTAGCGATTCGTGACAACTCCTACAAACAGTACTTC. This codes for CTSSLAIRDNSYKQYF.

Points on this clonotype: A read error is likely, as this CDR3 ends without the conserved phenylalanine or tryptophan. The chain employs TRBV12-3 or TRBV12-4 and TRBJ2-3; no definite D call. V was pared by 6 bases and J by 0 bases, with 10 bases between. This CDR3 spans 14 amino acids. CDR3: CASSPSISTDTQYL. CDR3 sequence (DNA): TGTGCCAGCAGCCCTAGTATAAGCACAGATACGCAGTATCTT.

The chain has TRBV20-1 and TRBJ2-2, with TRBD2 as a possible D gene (5 bases). Germline V gives CDR1 DFQATT, CDR2 SNEGSKA (reference sequence). The CDR3 loop spans 15 amino acids. Trimming pared 6 bases from V and 4 bases from J, leaving 18 bases between. This CDR3 is CSAPRRVSSTGELFF. The DNA of the CDR3 is TGCAGTGCGCCCCGGCGGGTGAGTAGCACCGGGGAGCTGTTTTTT.

With regard to this clonotype: At one end the junction does not follow the germline gene, possibly because of a read error. V and J are TRBV10-2 and TRBJ2-2; D ambiguous. Germline values: CDR1 WSHSY, CDR2 SAAADI. The CDR3 loop spans 12 amino acids. Here the CDR3 DNA reads TGCGCCACCAGTGAGTTCTCCGGGCAGCTGTTTTTT. Encoded protein: CATSEFSGQLFF.

In the case of this clonotype: A much more abundant neighbour one base away suggests this may be a read error. The V gene is TRBV20-1, the J gene TRBJ2-7, with TRBD2 matching over 9 bases. The CDR3 runs to 14 residues. Per germline, CDR1 DFQATT and CDR2 SNEGSKA (reference sequence). Written as DNA, the CDR3 is TGCAGTACTAGAGATCGGGGACTAGCAGTGGACCAGTACTTC. Amino acids: CSTRDRGLAVDQYF.

This chain links TRBV6-6 with TRBJ2-7; no clear D gene. This CDR3 contains 11 residues. The germline V gene encodes CDR1 MNHNY and CDR2 SVGAGI (reference sequence). The V gene lost 7 bases and the J gene lost 6 bases, with 10 bases spanning the gap. CDR3 region: CASKSEIEQYF. CDR3 DNA sequence: TGTGCCAGCAAATCTGAAATCGAGCAGTACTTC.

This clonotype was observed a single time. One end of the junction varies from germline; a read error may be responsible. The rearrangement joins TRBV4-2 to TRBJ2-7; D not certain. The CDR3 runs to 14 residues. Germline CDR1 LGHNA, CDR2 YNFKEQ. CDR3 in DNA: TGTGCCAGCAGCCTCGAAACGGCAGTCTACGAGCAGTACTTT. Residues: CASSLETAVYEQYF.

About this clonotype: A much larger clone differs from this one at a single base, so this may be a read error. The rearrangement joins TRBV7-9 to TRBJ1-1, with a tentative D call TRBD1 (5 bases). The CDR3 is 12 residues long. Germline values: CDR1 SEHNR, CDR2 FQNEAQ (reference sequence). Between the trimmed V and J ends, which lost 5 bases and 3 bases, there was a span of 7 bases. The CDR3: CASSAGDTEAFF. Written as DNA, the CDR3 is TGTGCCAGCAGCGCGGGGGACACTGAAGCTTTCTTT. Supplemented by reference TRBV7-9 and TRBJ1-1, the full variable domain reads DTGVSQNPRHKITKRGQNVTFRCDPISEHNRLYWYRQTLGQGPEFLTYFQNEAQLEKSRLLSDRFSAERPKGSFSTLEIQRTEQGDSAMYLCASSAGDTEAFFGQGTRLTVV.

This chain joins TRBV6-2 or TRBV6-3 and TRBJ2-7, with 8 bases that match TRBD2. This CDR3 is built from 15 residues. V was clipped by 4 bases and J by 0 bases; unmatched bases: 5. The germline CDR1 and CDR2 sequences are MNHEY and SVGEGT. This chain's CDR3 is CASSFGLAVSYEQYF. Written as DNA, the CDR3 is TGTGCCAGCAGTTTCGGACTAGCAGTCTCCTACGAGCAGTACTTC.

J is TRBJ2-7 and V is TRBV5-4; possible D gene TRBD1, 5 bases. Germline V gives CDR1 SGHNT, CDR2 YYREEE (reference sequence). This CDR3 has 17 amino acids. Trimming pared 6 bases from V and 1 base from J, leaving 23 bases between. CDR3 region: CASNPDSSPLSSYEQYF. The DNA for the CDR3 is TGTGCCAGCAATCCCGACAGTTCTCCCTTGAGTTCCTACGAGCAGTACTTC. Using reference TRBV5-4 and TRBJ2-7 for the parts outside the CDR3, the full variable domain is ETGVTQSPTHLIKTRGQQVTLRCSSQSGHNTVSWYQQALGQGPQFIFQYYREEENGRGNFPPRFSGLQFPNYSSELNVNALELDDSALYLCASNPDSSPLSSYEQYFGPGTRLTVT.

The chain is built from TRBV29-1 and TRBJ2-3, with D hard to call. The CDR3 length is 11 residues. V gave up 5 bases and J gave up 5 bases, with 8 bases separating them. The germline gives CDR1 SQVTM, CDR2 ANQGSEA. The CDR3, as DNA: TGCAGCGTTCGAGTTTTAGATACGCAGTATTTT. This sequence encodes CSVRVLDTQYF.

Of note for this clonotype: In this CDR3 the conserved last residue, phenylalanine or tryptophan, is missing, so a read error is likely. J is TRBJ2-7 and V is TRBV20-1; tentative D call: TRBD1 (5 bases). CDR1 and CDR2 from the germline V gene are DFQATT and SNEGSKA (reference sequence). The V gene lost 4 bases and the J gene lost 2 bases, with 9 bases spanning the gap. The CDR3 extends over 12 amino acids. The chain's CDR3 is CSAKTVTYEQYY. DNA for the CDR3: TGCAGTGCTAAGACAGTTACCTACGAGCAGTACTAC.

As to this clonotype: One end of the junction does not line up with germline, which may come from a read error. The rearrangement links TRBV5-6 to TRBJ2-1, with TRBD2 identical over 8 bases. Germline V gene data show CDR1 as SGHDT and CDR2 as YYEEEE. The CDR3 covers 11 residues. As DNA, the CDR3 is TGTGCCAGCAGCTTGGCGGGGGGGCAGTTATTC. It yields the protein CASSLAGGQLF.